This T cell receptor (beta chain) was recovered during a study of T cell responses to AZD1222 COVID-19 vaccine. The CDR3 length is 18 residues. V dropped 5 bases and J dropped 1 base, with 22 bases sitting between them. Per germline, CDR1 MNHEY and CDR2 SMNVEV (reference sequence). Clones were sequenced by immunoSEQ multiplex PCR, and TCRdb holds only the in-frame ones, with some missing. The table has 120,000 or so clones, more than 80% seen once. The receptor's source is an adult in good health. The sequenced sample was peripheral blood, obtained on day 0 of AZD1222 vaccination. V gene TRBV27 combines with J gene TRBJ2-3; either TRBD1 or TRBD2 may fit D (6 bases each). CDR3 in DNA: TGTGCCAGCAGTCAAGACGCATACGGACAGCGGGGCACAGATACGCAGTATTTT. It specifies CASSQDAYGQRGTDTQYF.